This TCR beta chain was captured by sequencing in a study of identical twins. Study findings and constraints: Conclusions relied on cross-sectional statistical analysis, not following the same donors. Weaker excess twin sharing was observed in beta out-of-frame sequences.

cDNA molecules carried unique molecular identifiers, and template switching added a universal primer site. Via MiXCR, TCRdb re-called the 5' RACE reads, giving one row per CDR3 protein. The sample yields about 530,000 distinct CDR3 sequences, around 15% seen once. The V end lost 0 bases, the J end lost 3 bases, and 17 bases lay between the germline ends. This CDR3 is built from 17 residues. Germline V CDR1 and CDR2: SGHRS, YFSETQ. This clonotype occurred a few times. Its antigen is still unknown. These records were also assigned to another study, of yellow fever vaccine responses in identical twins.

The source material was CD4+ T cells sorted from blood. The clonotype originates from a young woman in good health. The chain joins TRBV5-1 to TRBJ2-3; D gene ambiguous. In DNA, the CDR3 is TGCGCCAGCAGCTTGGTCGGAGTGGCAGGTGGGACAGATACGCAGTATTTT. Translating it yields CASSLVGVAGGTDTQYF.